This entry describes one T cell receptor (beta chain). Antigen unknown. The data were taken from a study of T cell responses to AZD1222 COVID-19 vaccine. Points from the study as a whole: Spike-specific TCR breadth and depth went up after people got two AZD1222 doses. There were repertoire samples only from the period after the peak T cell response. White British people made up most donors, females outnumbered males, and clonal diversity was possibly underestimated.

Libraries were prepared by immunoSEQ multiplex PCR; TCRdb keeps only in-frame clonotypes and omits some of them. The sample shows 44,000 or so clones, 80% of them seen only once. The input for sequencing was peripheral blood, taken 28 days after the second dose of the MenACWY control vaccine. The sequence was obtained from an adult who received the MenACWY meningococcal vaccine as a control.

CDR3 sequence reads: CASNLQQGASYEQYF. Here the CDR3 DNA reads TGCGCCAGCAACCTCCAACAGGGGGCCTCCTACGAGCAGTACTTC. The rearrangement joins TRBV5-1 to TRBJ2-7; the match to TRBD1 covers 9 bases. CDR3 length: 15 residues. The V and J ends lost 6 bases and 0 bases, in that order; junction bases with no gene match: 7. CDR1 SGHRS and CDR2 YFSETQ come from the germline V gene.